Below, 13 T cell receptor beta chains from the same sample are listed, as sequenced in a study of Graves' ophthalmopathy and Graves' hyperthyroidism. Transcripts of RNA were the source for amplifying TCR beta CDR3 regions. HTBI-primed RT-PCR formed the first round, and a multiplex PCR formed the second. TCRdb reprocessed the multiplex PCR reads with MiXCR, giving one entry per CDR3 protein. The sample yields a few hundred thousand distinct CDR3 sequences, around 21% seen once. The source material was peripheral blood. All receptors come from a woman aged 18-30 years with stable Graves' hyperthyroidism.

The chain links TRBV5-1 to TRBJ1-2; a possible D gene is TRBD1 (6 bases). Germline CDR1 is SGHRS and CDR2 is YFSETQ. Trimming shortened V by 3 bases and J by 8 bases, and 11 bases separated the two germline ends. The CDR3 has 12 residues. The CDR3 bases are TGCGCCAGCAGCTATACAGGGTCGGGCTACACCTTC. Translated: CASSYTGSGYTF. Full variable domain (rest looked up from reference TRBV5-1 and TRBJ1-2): KAGVTQTPRYLIKTRGQQVTLSCSPISGHRSVSWYQQTPGQGLQFLFEYFSETQRNKGNFPGRFSGRQFSNSRSEMNVSTLELGDSALYLCASSYTGSGYTFGSGTRLTVV.

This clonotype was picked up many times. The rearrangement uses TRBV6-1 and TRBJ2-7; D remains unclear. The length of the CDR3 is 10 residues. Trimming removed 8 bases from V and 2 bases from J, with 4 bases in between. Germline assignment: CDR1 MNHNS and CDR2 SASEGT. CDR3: CASQAYEQYF. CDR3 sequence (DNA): TGTGCCAGCCAGGCCTACGAGCAGTACTTC.

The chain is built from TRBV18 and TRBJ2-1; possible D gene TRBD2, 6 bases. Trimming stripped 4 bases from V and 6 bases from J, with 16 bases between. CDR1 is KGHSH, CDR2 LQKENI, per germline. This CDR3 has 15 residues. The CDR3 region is CASSLQGPGGNEQFF. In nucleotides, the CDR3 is TGTGCCAGCTCACTTCAAGGGCCCGGGGGCAATGAGCAGTTCTTC.

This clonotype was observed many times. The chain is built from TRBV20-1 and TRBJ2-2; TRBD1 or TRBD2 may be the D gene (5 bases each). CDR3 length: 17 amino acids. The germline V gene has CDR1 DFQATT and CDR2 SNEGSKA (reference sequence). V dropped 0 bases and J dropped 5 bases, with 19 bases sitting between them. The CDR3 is CSARDPGTWTGTGELFF. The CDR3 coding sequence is TGCAGTGCTAGAGATCCCGGGACGTGGACGGGGACCGGGGAGCTGTTTTTT.

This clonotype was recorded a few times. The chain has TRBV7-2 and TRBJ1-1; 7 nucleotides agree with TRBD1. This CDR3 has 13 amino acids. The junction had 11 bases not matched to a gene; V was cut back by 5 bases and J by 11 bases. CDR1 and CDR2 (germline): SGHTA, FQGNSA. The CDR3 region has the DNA TGTGCCAGCAGCCCCCGGACAGGCCCAGTGGCTTTCTTT. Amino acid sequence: CASSPRTGPVAFF.

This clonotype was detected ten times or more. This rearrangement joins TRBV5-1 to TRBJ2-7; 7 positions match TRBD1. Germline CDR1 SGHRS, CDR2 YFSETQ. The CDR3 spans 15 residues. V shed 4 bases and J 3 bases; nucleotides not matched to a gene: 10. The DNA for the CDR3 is TGCGCCAGCAGCCCGGGACAGCTAACTATCTACGAGCAGTACTTC. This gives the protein CASSPGQLTIYEQYF.

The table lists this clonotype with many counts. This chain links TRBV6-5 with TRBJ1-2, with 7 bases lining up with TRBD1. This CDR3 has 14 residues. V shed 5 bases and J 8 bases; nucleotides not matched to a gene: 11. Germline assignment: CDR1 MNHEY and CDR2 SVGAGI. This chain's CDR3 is CASSHQGGAEGYTF. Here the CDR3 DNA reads TGTGCCAGCAGTCACCAAGGGGGCGCGGAAGGCTACACCTTC.

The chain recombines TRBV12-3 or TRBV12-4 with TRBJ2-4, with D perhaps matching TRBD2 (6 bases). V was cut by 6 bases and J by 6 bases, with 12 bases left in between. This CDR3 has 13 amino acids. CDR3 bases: TGTGCCAGCAGCTTACTAGCACCAAACATTCAGTACTTC. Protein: CASSLLAPNIQYF.

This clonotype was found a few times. The CDR3 protein is CASKTGGVAFF. As DNA, the CDR3 is TGCGCCAGCAAGACAGGGGGCGTCGCTTTCTTT. The V and J genes are TRBV5-1 and TRBJ1-1, with 10 bases aligning to TRBD1. V trimming: 6 bases; J trimming: 11 bases; junction bases outside the gene matches: 4. This CDR3 contains 11 residues. The germline V gene encodes CDR1 SGHRS and CDR2 YFSETQ.

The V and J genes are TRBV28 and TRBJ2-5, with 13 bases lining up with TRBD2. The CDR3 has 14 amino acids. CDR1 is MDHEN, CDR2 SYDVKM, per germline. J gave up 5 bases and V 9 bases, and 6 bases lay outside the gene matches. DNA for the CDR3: TGTGCCAGGACTAGCGGGAGGTTGGGGGAGACCCAGTACTTC. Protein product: CARTSGRLGETQYF.

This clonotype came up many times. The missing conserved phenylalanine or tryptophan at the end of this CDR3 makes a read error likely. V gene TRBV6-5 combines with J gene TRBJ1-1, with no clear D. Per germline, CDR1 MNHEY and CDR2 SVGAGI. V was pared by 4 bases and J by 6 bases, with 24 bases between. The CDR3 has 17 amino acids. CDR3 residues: CASSLGSGISAAAEAFL. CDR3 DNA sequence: TGTGCCAGCAGTTTGGGTTCTGGGATATCGGCCGCTGCTGAAGCTTTCCTT.

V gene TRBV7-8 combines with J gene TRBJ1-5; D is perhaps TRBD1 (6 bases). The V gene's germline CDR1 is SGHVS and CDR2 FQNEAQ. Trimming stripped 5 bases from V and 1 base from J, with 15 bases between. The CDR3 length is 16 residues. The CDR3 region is CASSPHRVGSNQPQHF. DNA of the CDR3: TGTGCCAGCAGCCCCCACAGGGTAGGGAGCAATCAGCCCCAGCATTTT.

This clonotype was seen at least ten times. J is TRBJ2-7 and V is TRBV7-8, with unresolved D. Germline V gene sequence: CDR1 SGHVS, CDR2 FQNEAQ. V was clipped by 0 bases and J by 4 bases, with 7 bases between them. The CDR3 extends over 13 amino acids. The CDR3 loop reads CASSLAVGYEQYF. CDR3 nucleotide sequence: TGTGCCAGCAGCTTAGCCGTGGGGTACGAGCAGTACTTC.